This T cell receptor (beta chain) was sequenced in a study of shared clonotypes between healthy human individuals. Using immunoSEQ multiplex PCR, the repertoire was profiled, and TCRdb retains in-frame clones only, with some absent. The sample lists approximately 2,000,000 clones, just under 95% seen once, with around 0.38% in the top ten. Trimming pared 1 base from V and 6 bases from J, leaving 13 bases between. This CDR3 contains 15 residues. Germline CDR1 MGHRA, CDR2 YSYEKL. The sequencing input was naive CD4+ T cells from PBMCs. Subset here: CD45RA+ positively selected. The V call is TRBV4-1, the J call TRBJ2-1, with a weak D call TRBD2 (5 bases). The receptor's source is a young man in good health. Some clones in this sample may be carry-over from other donors' samples. In DNA form, the CDR3 reads TGCGCCAGCAGCCAAGCCGGAGGTCTCGGCAATGAGCAGTTCTTC. Translated: CASSQAGGLGNEQFF.